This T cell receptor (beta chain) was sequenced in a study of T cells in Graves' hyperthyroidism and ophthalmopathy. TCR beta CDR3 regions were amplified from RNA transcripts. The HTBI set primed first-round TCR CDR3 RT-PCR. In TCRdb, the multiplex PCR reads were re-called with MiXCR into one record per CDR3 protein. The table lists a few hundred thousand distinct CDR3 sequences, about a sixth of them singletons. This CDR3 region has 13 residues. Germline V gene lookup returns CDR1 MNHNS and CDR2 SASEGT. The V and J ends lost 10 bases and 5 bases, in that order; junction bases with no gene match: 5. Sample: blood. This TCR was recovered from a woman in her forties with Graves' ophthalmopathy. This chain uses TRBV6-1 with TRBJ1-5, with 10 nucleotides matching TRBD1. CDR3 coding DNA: TGTGCCATCTCCGGGACAGGGGATCAGCCCCAGCATTTT. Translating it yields CAISGTGDQPQHF.